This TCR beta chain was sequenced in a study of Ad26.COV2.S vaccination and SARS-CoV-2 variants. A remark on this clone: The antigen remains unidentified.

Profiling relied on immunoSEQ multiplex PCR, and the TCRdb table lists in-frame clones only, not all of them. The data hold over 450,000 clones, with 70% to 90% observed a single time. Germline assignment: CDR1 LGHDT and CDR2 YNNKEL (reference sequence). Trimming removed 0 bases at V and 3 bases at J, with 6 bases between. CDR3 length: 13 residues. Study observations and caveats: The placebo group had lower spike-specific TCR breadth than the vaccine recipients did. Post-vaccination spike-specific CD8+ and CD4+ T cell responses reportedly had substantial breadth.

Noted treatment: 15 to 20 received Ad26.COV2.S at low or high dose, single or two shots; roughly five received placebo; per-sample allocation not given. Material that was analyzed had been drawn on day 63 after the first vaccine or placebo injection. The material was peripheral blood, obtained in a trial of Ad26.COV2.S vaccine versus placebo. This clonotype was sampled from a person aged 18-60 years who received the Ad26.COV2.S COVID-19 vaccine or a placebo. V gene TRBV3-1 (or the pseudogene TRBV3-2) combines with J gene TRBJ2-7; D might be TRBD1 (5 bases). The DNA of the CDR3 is TGTGCCAGCAGCCAAGATACAGGCTACGAGCAGTACTTC. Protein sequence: CASSQDTGYEQYF.